This T cell receptor beta chain was profiled in a study of T cells in Graves' hyperthyroidism and ophthalmopathy. Trimming at V came to 1 base and at J to 8 bases, leaving 5 bases not matched to a gene. Germline V gene lookup returns CDR1 SNHLY and CDR2 FYNNEI. This CDR3 region has 14 residues. The investigators amplified TCR beta CDR3 regions from RNA transcripts. An initial round of RT-PCR targeting the TCR CDR3 relied on the HTBI primer set. TCRdb re-analysed the multiplex PCR reads in MiXCR, keeping a single row per CDR3 protein. The sample has roughly 700,000 distinct CDR3 sequences; approximately 40% are singletons.

The chain carries TRBV2 and TRBJ1-2; 9 bases align to TRBD1. The TCR comes from a woman between 35 and 50 years old with Graves' hyperthyroidism. Sequenced: blood. This chain's CDR3 is CASSEGTGVEGYTF. The CDR3 DNA is TGTGCCAGCAGTGAAGGGACAGGGGTAGAGGGCTACACCTTC. The full variable domain, completed using reference TRBV2 and TRBJ1-2, is EPEVTQTPSHQVTQMGQEVILRCVPISNHLYFYWYRQILGQKVEFLVSFYNNEISEKSEIFDDQFSVERPDGSNFTLKIRSTKLEDSAMYFCASSEGTGVEGYTFGSGTRLTVV.